This TCR beta chain is from a study of T cell responses to AZD1222 COVID-19 vaccine. A note on this clone: Its matching antigen is unknown.

V was cut by 6 bases and J by 2 bases, with 17 bases left in between. Germline CDR1 and CDR2: MNHEY and SVGEGT. The CDR3 is 16 residues long. TCRdb keeps only in-frame clones here, not all; method: immunoSEQ multiplex PCR. In the table there are 97,000 or so clones, around 86% of which are singletons. Study results and caveats: It was only after the peak T cell response that any repertoires were sampled.

The sample here was peripheral blood, taken on day 0 of AZD1222 vaccination. The TCR originated in an adult in good health. The gene calls are TRBV6-2 or TRBV6-3 and TRBJ2-4, with D possibly being TRBD1 (5 bases). The CDR3 reads CASSRKDMATKNIQYF. The DNA of the CDR3 is TGTGCCAGCAGCCGCAAGGACATGGCGACCAAAAACATTCAGTACTTC.